The 8 T cell receptor beta chains reported below all come from one sample, sequenced in a study of EBV T-cell therapy then PD-1 blockade in nasopharyngeal carcinoma. Assay used: immunoSEQ multiplex PCR; TCRdb lists only in-frame clones, some missing. The sample consists of roughly 16,000 clones, 80% to 85% of them appearing once. No antigen has been identified for these receptors. The treatment: AdE1-LMPpoly-expanded autologous EBV-specific T-cell therapy followed by anti-PD-1 nivolumab. This specimen was CD8+ T cells from blood, taken at day 0 from a patient whose treatment included autologous EBV-specific T cells and nivolumab. Source of these receptors: a man in his forties or fifties with nasopharyngeal carcinoma.

This chain uses TRBV5-1 with TRBJ1-1; D not resolved. Germline loops: CDR1 SGHRS, CDR2 YFSETQ. Trimming cost V 0 bases and J 4 bases, with 13 bases left between them. This CDR3 is built from 15 residues. CDR3 amino acids: CASSLAGSLSTEAFF. Here the CDR3 DNA reads TGCGCCAGCAGCTTGGCTGGGTCCTTGAGCACTGAAGCTTTCTTT.

The V and J genes are TRBV7-9 and TRBJ1-2; tentatively, D is TRBD1 (5 bases). CDR1 is SEHNR and CDR2 is FQNEAQ in the germline V gene (reference sequence). Trimming removed 5 bases at V and 8 bases at J, with 24 bases between. This CDR3 region has 16 residues. CDR3 nucleotide sequence: TGTGCCAGCAGCCCGTCTGGGTTGAGGGGAGTAGGGGGCTACACCTTC. Translating gives CASSPSGLRGVGGYTF.

The rearrangement links TRBV19 to TRBJ2-1; D gene unclear. Germline V gene lookup returns CDR1 LNHDA and CDR2 SQIVND (reference sequence). The CDR3 length is 12 residues. V lost 3 bases and J lost 5, with 5 bases in between. CDR3 in amino acids: CASSIQDNEQFF. As DNA, the CDR3 is TGTGCCAGTAGTATCCAGGACAATGAGCAGTTCTTC.

The V gene is TRBV7-3, the J gene TRBJ2-3; possibly TRBD2 for D (5 bases). V lost 4 bases, J lost 3 bases, and 14 bases lay in between. This CDR3 has 15 amino acids. In germline, CDR1 is SGHTA, CDR2 FQGTGA. CDR3 sequence: CASSSTSHFTDTQYF. As DNA, the CDR3 is TGTGCCAGCAGCTCCACTAGTCATTTTACAGATACGCAGTATTTT.

The chain combines TRBV6-5 with TRBJ2-5, with TRBD2 identical over 10 bases. The CDR3 runs to 15 residues. Germline-derived CDR1 and CDR2 are MNHEY and SVGAGI. The J segment lost 5 bases and the V segment lost 6 bases, leaving 9 bases of the junction unmatched. The CDR3 protein is CASRLIAGGGETQYF. The CDR3 nucleotides read TGTGCCAGCAGACTGATAGCGGGGGGCGGGGAGACCCAGTACTTC.

The chain links TRBV24-1 to TRBJ2-1; TRBD1 matches at 8 bases. The CDR3 totals 15 residues. With 9 bases clipped from V and 3 bases from J, the junction kept 9 bases outside the gene matches. Germline assignment: CDR1 KGHDR and CDR2 SFDVKD. The CDR3 region is CATERRGQDYNEQFF. The CDR3, as DNA: TGTGCCACCGAACGCAGGGGGCAAGACTACAATGAGCAGTTCTTC.

The chain joins TRBV25-1 to TRBJ1-1; D unclear. The CDR3 is made up of 13 amino acids. V was cut by 4 bases and J by 7 bases, with 13 bases left in between. Germline CDR1 reads MGHDK; CDR2 reads SYGVNS. The CDR3 sequence is CASSVGSPHEAFF. The CDR3 bases are TGTGCCAGCAGTGTGGGCAGCCCTCATGAAGCTTTCTTT.

The rearrangement uses TRBV28 and TRBJ1-1; weak D call: TRBD1 (6 bases). There are 15 residues in the CDR3. The ends were cut back, 9 bases at V and 5 bases at J, with 22 bases in the middle. In germline, CDR1 is MDHEN, CDR2 SYDVKM. The CDR3 spells CASTSTRGAWTEAFF. CDR3 bases: TGTGCCAGTACCTCAACCCGGGGGGCTTGGACTGAAGCTTTCTTT.